One and the same sample provided the 7 T cell receptor beta chains below, sequenced in a study of blood T cell repertoires in COVID-19. TCRdb's table, derived via immunoSEQ multiplex PCR, lists solely in-frame clones and lacks some. Seen here are 120,000 to 150,000 clones, around 80% observed once, and the top ten hold approximately 4%. Sequenced sample: peripheral blood. The origin of the receptors is a man in his fifties or sixties with acute or convalescent COVID-19.

The chain carries TRBV6-6 and TRBJ1-2; 10 nucleotides agree with TRBD1. Germline CDR1 and CDR2: MNHNY and SVGAGI (reference sequence). V was pared by 6 bases and J by 9 bases, with 10 bases of the junction left unmatched. This CDR3 region has 14 residues. This CDR3 is CASSPGPGQGSYTF. Here the CDR3 DNA reads TGTGCCAGCAGCCCCGGCCCGGGACAGGGGAGCTACACCTTC.

The chain couples TRBV28 to TRBJ1-1; TRBD1 aligns across 7 bases. J gave up 7 bases and V 5 bases, and 10 bases lay outside the gene matches. The CDR3 covers 14 residues. Germline V gives CDR1 MDHEN, CDR2 SYDVKM. The CDR3 protein is CASSVRRQGGEAFF. CDR3 nucleotides: TGTGCCAGCAGTGTGCGAAGACAGGGCGGTGAAGCTTTCTTT.

The chain is built from TRBV12-3 or TRBV12-4 and TRBJ1-1; 8 bases match TRBD1. This CDR3 is 13 amino acids long. V lost 5 bases to trimming and J lost 6 bases; unmatched junction nucleotides: 5. In DNA form, the CDR3 reads TGTGCCAGCAGTCCCGACAGGGGACCTGAAGCTTTCTTT. Protein: CASSPDRGPEAFF.

The chain combines TRBV30 with TRBJ1-3, with 10 bases matching TRBD1. Germline trimming cut 5 bases from V and 2 bases from J; bases unmatched to any gene: 9. The CDR3 totals 16 residues. Germline V gene sequence: CDR1 GTSNPN, CDR2 SVGIG (reference sequence). The CDR3: CAWGRKGTGAGNTIYF. In nucleotides, the CDR3 is TGTGCCTGGGGTCGCAAGGGGACAGGGGCTGGAAACACCATATATTTT. The complete variable domain, with remaining parts taken from reference TRBV30 and TRBJ1-3, reads SQTIHQWPATLVQPVGSPLSLECTVEGTSNPNLYWYRQAAGRGLQLLFYSVGIGQISSEVPQNLSASRPQDRQFILSSKKLLLSDSGFYLCAWGRKGTGAGNTIYFGEGSWLTVV.

The V gene is TRBV6-5, the J gene TRBJ1-2, with a possible D match to TRBD1 (5 bases). The V and J ends lost 7 bases and 4 bases respectively, with 10 bases between them. Germline lookup yields CDR1 MNHEY and CDR2 SVGAGI. There are 12 residues in the CDR3. In nucleotides, the CDR3 is TGTGCCAGCATTTTACAGGCCTATGGCTACACCTTC. It translates to CASILQAYGYTF.

About this clone: The sample holds other DNA sequences that translate to the same CDR3. V is TRBV5-1 and J is TRBJ2-5; 8 positions match TRBD2. The CDR3 consists of 15 residues. V lost 0 bases to trimming and J lost 4 bases; unmatched junction nucleotides: 5. The germline V gene has CDR1 SGHRS and CDR2 YFSETQ. The CDR3 spells CASSLGAGGVETQYF. The DNA for the CDR3 is TGCGCCAGCAGCTTGGGTGCGGGAGGAGTAGAGACCCAGTACTTC. Looking up the rest from reference TRBV5-1 and TRBJ2-5 gives the full variable domain: KAGVTQTPRYLIKTRGQQVTLSCSPISGHRSVSWYQQTPGQGLQFLFEYFSETQRNKGNFPGRFSGRQFSNSRSEMNVSTLELGDSALYLCASSLGAGGVETQYFGPGTRLLVL.

The chain recombines TRBV4-1 with TRBJ1-1; weak D call: TRBD1 (5 bases). The V gene lost 4 bases and the J gene lost 9 bases, with 18 bases spanning the gap. Per germline, CDR1 MGHRA and CDR2 YSYEKL. The CDR3 sequence is 14 residues long. DNA for the CDR3: TGCGCCAGCAGCCTCTTCTCGGGGGATGATCAAGCTTTCTTT. Translation: CASSLFSGDDQAFF.